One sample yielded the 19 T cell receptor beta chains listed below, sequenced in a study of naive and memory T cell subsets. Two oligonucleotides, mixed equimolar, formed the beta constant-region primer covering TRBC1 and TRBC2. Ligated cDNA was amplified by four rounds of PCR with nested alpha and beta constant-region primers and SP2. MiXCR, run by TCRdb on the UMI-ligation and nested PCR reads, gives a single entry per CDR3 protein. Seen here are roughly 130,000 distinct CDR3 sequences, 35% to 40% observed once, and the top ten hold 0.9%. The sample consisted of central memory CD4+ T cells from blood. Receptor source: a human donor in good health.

In DNA form, the CDR3 reads TGTGCCAGCAGCCGTGGAATAGCGGGTAATGAGCAGTTCTTC. Residues: CASSRGIAGNEQFF. J is TRBJ2-1 and V is TRBV14, with TRBD2 matching 7 bases. Germline CDR1 is SGHDN and CDR2 is FVKESK. The CDR3 contains 14 residues. V was pared by 4 bases and J by 7 bases, with 7 bases of the junction left unmatched.

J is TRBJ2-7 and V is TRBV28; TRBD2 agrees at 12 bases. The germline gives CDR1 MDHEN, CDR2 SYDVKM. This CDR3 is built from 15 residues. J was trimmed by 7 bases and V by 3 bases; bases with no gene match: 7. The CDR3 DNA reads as TGTGCCAGCAGTTTCTCTAGCGGGAGGGCGGGGGAGCAGTACTTC. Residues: CASSFSSGRAGEQYF.

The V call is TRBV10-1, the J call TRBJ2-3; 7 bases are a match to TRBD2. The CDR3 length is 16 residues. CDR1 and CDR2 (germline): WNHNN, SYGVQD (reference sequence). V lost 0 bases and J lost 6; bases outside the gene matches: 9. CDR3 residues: CASSESLAGSGDTQYF. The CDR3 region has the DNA TGCGCCAGCAGTGAGTCGTTAGCGGGTTCGGGGGATACGCAGTATTTT.

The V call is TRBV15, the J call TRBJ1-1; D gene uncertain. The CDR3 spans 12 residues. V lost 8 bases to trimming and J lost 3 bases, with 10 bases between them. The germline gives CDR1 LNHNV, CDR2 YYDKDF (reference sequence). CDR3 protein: CATSQKDTEAFF. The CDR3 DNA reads TGTGCCACCTCCCAGAAGGACACTGAAGCTTTCTTT.

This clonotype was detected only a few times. CDR3 region: CASSQDGFGGATDTQYF. As DNA, the CDR3 is TGTGCCAGCAGCCAAGATGGGTTCGGCGGGGCGACAGATACGCAGTATTTT. This chain uses TRBV3-1 with TRBJ2-3; maybe TRBD2 (6 bases). The CDR3 extends over 17 amino acids. Trimming pared 0 bases from V and 3 bases from J, leaving 16 bases between. The germline V gene encodes CDR1 LGHDT and CDR2 YNNKEL (reference sequence).

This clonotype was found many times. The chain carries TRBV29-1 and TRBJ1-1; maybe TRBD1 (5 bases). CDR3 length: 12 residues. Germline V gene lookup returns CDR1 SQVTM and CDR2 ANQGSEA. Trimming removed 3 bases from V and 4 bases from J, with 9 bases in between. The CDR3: CSVDPGSTEAFF. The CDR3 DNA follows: TGCAGCGTTGATCCAGGGAGCACTGAAGCTTTCTTT. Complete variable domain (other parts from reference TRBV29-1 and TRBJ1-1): SAVISQKPSRDICQRGTSLTIQCQVDSQVTMMFWYRQQPGQSLTLIATANQGSEATYESGFVIDKFPISRPNLTFSTLTVSNMSPEDSSIYLCSVDPGSTEAFFGQGTRLTVV.

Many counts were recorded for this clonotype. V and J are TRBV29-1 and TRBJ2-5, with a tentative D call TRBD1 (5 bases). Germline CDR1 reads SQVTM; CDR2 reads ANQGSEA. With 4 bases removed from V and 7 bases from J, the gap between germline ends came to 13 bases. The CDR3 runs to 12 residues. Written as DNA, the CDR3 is TGCAGCGTTGGGATTGGGGCTGCGACCCAGTACTTC. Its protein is CSVGIGAATQYF.

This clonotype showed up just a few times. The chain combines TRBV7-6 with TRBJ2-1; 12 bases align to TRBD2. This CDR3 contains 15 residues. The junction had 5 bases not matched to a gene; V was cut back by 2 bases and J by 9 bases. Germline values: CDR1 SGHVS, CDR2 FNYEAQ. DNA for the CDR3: TGTGCCAGCAGCTTACGGACTAGCGGGACCAGTGAGCAGTTCTTC. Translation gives CASSLRTSGTSEQFF.

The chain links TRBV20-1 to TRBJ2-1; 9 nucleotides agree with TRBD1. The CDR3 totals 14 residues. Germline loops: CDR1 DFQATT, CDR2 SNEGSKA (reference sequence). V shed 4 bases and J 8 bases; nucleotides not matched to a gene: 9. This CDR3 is CSAKKGTGSDEQFF. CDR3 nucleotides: TGCAGTGCTAAAAAAGGGACAGGGTCCGATGAGCAGTTCTTC.

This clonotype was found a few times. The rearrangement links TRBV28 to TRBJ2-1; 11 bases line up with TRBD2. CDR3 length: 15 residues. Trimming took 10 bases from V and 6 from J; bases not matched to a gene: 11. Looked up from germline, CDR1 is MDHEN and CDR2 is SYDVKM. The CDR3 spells CATTLTSGSSNEQFF. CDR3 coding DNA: TGTGCCACCACCCTTACTAGCGGGAGTTCCAATGAGCAGTTCTTC.

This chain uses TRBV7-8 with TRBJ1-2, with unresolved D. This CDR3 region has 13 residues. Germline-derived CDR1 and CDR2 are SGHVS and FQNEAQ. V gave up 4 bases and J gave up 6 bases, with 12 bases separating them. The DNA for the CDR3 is TGTGCCAGCAGCTCGCCGGGTCGGAATGGCTACACCTTC. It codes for CASSSPGRNGYTF.

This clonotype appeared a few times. The CDR3 region has the DNA TGTGCCAGCAGCTTAGTGTTAGAGACCCAGTACTTC. It is translated as CASSLVLETQYF. The J gene is TRBJ2-5, the V gene TRBV7-2; D remains ambiguous. Germline V gene sequence: CDR1 SGHTA, CDR2 FQGNSA. V lost 1 base and J 4 bases, leaving 4 bases between the germline ends. The length of the CDR3 is 12 residues.

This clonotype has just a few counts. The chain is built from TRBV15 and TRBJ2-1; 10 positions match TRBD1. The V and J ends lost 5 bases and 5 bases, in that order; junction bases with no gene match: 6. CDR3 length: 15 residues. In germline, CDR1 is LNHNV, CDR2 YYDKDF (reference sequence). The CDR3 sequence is CATSLGQGGDNEQFF. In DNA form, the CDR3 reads TGTGCCACCAGCTTAGGACAGGGGGGAGACAATGAGCAGTTCTTC.

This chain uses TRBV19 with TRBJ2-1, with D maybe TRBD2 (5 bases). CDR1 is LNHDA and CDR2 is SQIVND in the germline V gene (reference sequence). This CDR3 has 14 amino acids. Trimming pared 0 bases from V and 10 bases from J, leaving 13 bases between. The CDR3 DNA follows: TGTGCCAGTAGTATAGATAGTCGGGGTAGCGAGCAGTTCTTC. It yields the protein CASSIDSRGSEQFF.

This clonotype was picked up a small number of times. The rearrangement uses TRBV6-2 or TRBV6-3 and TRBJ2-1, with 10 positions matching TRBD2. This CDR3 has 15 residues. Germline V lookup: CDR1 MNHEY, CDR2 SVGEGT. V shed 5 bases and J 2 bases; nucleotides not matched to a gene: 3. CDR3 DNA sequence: TGTGCCAGCAGTGAGCTAGCGGGGGCCTACAATGAGCAGTTCTTC. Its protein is CASSELAGAYNEQFF.

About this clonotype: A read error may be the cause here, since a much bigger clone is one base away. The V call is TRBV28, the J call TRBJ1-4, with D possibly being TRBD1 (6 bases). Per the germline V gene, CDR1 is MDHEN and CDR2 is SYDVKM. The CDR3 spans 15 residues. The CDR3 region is CASSLSGAVNGKLFF. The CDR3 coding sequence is TGTGCCAGCAGTTTATCAGGGGCGGTAAATGGAAAACTGTTTTTT.

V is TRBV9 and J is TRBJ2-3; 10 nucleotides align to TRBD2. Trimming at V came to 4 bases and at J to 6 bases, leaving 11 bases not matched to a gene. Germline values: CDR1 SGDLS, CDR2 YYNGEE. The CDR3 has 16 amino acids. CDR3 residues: CASSPRLAGVADTQYF. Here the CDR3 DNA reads TGTGCCAGCAGCCCCCGGCTAGCGGGAGTTGCGGATACGCAGTATTTT. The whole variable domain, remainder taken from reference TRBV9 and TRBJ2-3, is DSGVTQTPKHLITATGQRVTLRCSPRSGDLSVYWYQQSLDQGLQFLIQYYNGEERAKGNILERFSAQQFPDLHSELNLSSLELGDSALYFCASSPRLAGVADTQYFGPGTRLTVL.

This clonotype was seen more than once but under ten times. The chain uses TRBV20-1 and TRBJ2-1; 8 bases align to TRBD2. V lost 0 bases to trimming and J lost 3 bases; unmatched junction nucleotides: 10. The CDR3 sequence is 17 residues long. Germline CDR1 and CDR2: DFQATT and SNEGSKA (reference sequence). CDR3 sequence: CSAREYGALAVYNEQFF. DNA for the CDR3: TGCAGTGCTAGAGAATACGGGGCACTAGCGGTCTACAATGAGCAGTTCTTC.

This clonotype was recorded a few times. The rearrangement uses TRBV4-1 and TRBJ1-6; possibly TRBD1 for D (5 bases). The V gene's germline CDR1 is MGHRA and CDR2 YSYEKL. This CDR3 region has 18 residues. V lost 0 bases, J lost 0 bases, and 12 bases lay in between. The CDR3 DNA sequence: TGCGCCAGCAGCCAAGAATGGGGCAGTAGCTCCTATAATTCACCCCTCCACTTT. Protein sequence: CASSQEWGSSSYNSPLHF.